This T cell receptor beta chain came from a study of control samples from healthy donors and cancer patients. Clones were sequenced by immunoSEQ multiplex PCR, and TCRdb holds only the in-frame ones, with some missing. Of more than 110,000 clones listed, 88% are singletons. The CDR3 contains 13 residues. V was cut by 2 bases and J by 5 bases, with 12 bases left in between. The germline V gene encodes CDR1 GTSNPN and CDR2 SVGIG (reference sequence). This clone occurred once. The sample was blood. The clonotype comes from a woman aged 30 to 39 in good health. The rearrangement links TRBV30 to TRBJ2-5, with D perhaps matching TRBD1 (5 bases). The CDR3 DNA reads as TGTGCCTGGAGTAAAGGGGCTAGGGAGACCCAGTACTTC. This gives the protein CAWSKGARETQYF.